This T cell receptor beta chain was sequenced for a study of T-cell reconstitution after alpha-beta-depleted transplantation in children. Germline V gives CDR1 MGHDK, CDR2 SYGVNS. The CDR3 consists of 14 residues. Germline trimming cut 5 bases from V and 0 bases from J; bases unmatched to any gene: 1. The authors prepared the TCRbeta library with unique molecular identifiers. TCRdb reprocessed the PCR reads via MiXCR and lists one record per CDR3 protein. The data contain about 460,000 distinct CDR3 sequences, over 9.5% of them singletons. In this sample, this clonotype turned up many times. Its antigen is not identified. General study results and limits: Expanded graft clones, several hundred of them, were reportedly the source of alpha-beta T cells about two months after transplant. After one year, T-cell counts and TCRbeta diversity mostly came from new T cells. In some patients, recipient T cells and intrathymic progenitors surviving conditioning explained high day-60 diversity.

The J gene is TRBJ2-7, the V gene TRBV25-1, with 10 nucleotides matching TRBD1. Sequences were derived from PBMCs, mostly from graft donor cells, sampled 180 days after TCRalphabeta/CD19-depleted stem cell transplant. This clonotype was sampled from a female patient younger than 10 who had a stem cell transplant for aplastic anemia, so the T cells may come from the graft donor. The CDR3 nucleotides read TGTGCCAGCAGTCGGGACAGGGGCTCCTACGAGCAGTACTTC. Protein: CASSRDRGSYEQYF.